This entry concerns a single T cell receptor beta chain. Its antigen is not identified. The table came from immunoSEQ multiplex PCR; TCRdb's copy has only in-frame clones and leaves some out. Among around 130,000 clones, about 81% were seen once, and the ten largest hold 1.5% to 2%. Per germline, CDR1 SQVTM and CDR2 ANQGSEA. The CDR3 runs 14 residues. The germline V and J ends were trimmed by 2 bases and 1 base, with 11 bases remaining between them. Specified time point: blood 2 weeks post-SBRT. As for treatment: 15 Gy SBRT to primary tumor, nephrectomy 4 weeks later. The sample belongs to a study of radiation and T cells in renal cell carcinoma. Study outcomes and limitations: From baseline, blood top tumor clonotypes peaked at 2 weeks post-radiation.

The sequenced sample was blood, obtained from a patient whose treatment included radiotherapy and nephrectomy. This receptor was taken from a woman in her sixties with renal cell carcinoma. This chain joins TRBV29-1 and TRBJ1-1; D is possibly TRBD1 (5 bases). CDR3 coding DNA: TGCAGCGTTGAAATGGGCAGGGCGAACACTGAAGCTTTCTTT. Protein sequence: CSVEMGRANTEAFF.